This T cell receptor beta chain was sequenced for a study of patients and donors after allogeneic stem cell transplantation. TCRdb passed the RT-PCR reads through MiXCR, listing each CDR3 protein once. The data show approximately 150,000 distinct CDR3 sequences, approximately 30% seen once. Losses at the gene ends were 2 bases for V and 3 bases for J; bases not matched to a gene: 5. The germline CDR1 and CDR2 sequences are LNHNV and YYDKDF (reference sequence). CDR3 size: 15 residues. The sequencing sample was made of blood, either unsorted or a sorted T cell fraction (not recorded which). The genes are TRBV15 and TRBJ2-5, with 8 bases that match TRBD2. This TCR was sampled from a human donor who was either an allogeneic HSCT recipient or a stem cell or donor lymphocyte infusion donor (not recorded which). It is not recorded whose cells these are; they may come from a transplant donor. The CDR3 is CATSRPTGLEETQYF. CDR3 bases: TGTGCCACCAGCAGACCCACGGGACTAGAAGAGACCCAGTACTTC.